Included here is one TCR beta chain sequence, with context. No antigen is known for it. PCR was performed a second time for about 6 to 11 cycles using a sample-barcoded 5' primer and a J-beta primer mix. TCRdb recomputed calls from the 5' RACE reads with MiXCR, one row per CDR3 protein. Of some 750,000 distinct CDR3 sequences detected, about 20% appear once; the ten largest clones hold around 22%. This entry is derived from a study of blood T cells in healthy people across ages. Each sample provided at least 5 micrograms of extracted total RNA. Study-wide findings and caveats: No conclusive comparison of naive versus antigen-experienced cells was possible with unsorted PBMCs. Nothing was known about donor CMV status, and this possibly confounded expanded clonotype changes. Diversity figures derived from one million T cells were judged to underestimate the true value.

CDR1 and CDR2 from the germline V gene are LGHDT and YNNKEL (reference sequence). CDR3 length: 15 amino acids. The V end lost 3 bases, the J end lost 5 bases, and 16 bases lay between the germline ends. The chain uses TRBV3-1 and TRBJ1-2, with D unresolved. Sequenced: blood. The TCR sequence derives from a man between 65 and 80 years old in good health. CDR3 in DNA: TGTGCCAGCAGCCAGGTTGCTCAGTTACCTTATGGCTACACCTTC. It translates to CASSQVAQLPYGYTF.